The clone carrying this T cell receptor (beta chain) was recorded many times. TCRdb used MiXCR to reprocess the multiplex PCR reads, holding one entry per CDR3 protein. The repertoire includes 250,000 or so distinct CDR3 sequences, about 33% of them detected once, and more than 0.95% sits in the top ten. The lymph nodes were axillary draining lymph nodes from breast cancer patients. The sample is drawn from a study of breast tumors, draining lymph nodes, adjacent tissues. Germline CDR1 SGHTA, CDR2 FQGNSA. The CDR3 is made up of 16 amino acids. Trimming left V 10 bases short and J 7 bases short, with 23 bases between.

The sequenced sample consisted of axillary lymph node tissue. This rearrangement joins TRBV7-2 to TRBJ1-6; D is perhaps TRBD1 (5 bases). The receptor was isolated from a female donor with breast cancer. Some clones in this sample may be carry-over from other donors' samples. CDR3 sequence (DNA): TGTGCCACCACACTCTGGGGGGGAGCGAGAAATTCACCCCTCCACTTT. Its translation is CATTLWGGARNSPLHF.